A single sample gave rise to the 22 T cell receptor beta chains below, sequenced in a study of T cell responses to AZD1222 COVID-19 vaccine. TCRdb keeps only in-frame clones here, not all; method: immunoSEQ multiplex PCR. The sample shows over 100,000 clones, around nine tenths of them seen only once. The material sequenced was peripheral blood, taken 28 days after the second dose of the MenACWY control vaccine. The origin of the receptors is an adult who received the MenACWY meningococcal vaccine as a control.

V is TRBV14 and J is TRBJ1-5; D perhaps matches TRBD1 (6 bases). The CDR3 contains 13 residues. In germline, CDR1 is SGHDN, CDR2 FVKESK. Trimming pared 2 bases from V and 4 bases from J, leaving 6 bases between. The CDR3 loop reads CASSQTGNQPQHF. Written as DNA, the CDR3 is TGTGCCAGCAGCCAAACAGGGAATCAGCCCCAGCATTTT.

The chain carries TRBV19 and TRBJ2-7; 7 bases map to TRBD1. J lost 7 bases, V lost 0 bases, and 9 bases had no gene match. Germline values: CDR1 LNHDA, CDR2 SQIVND (reference sequence). This CDR3 comprises 15 residues. The CDR3 region is CASSIDGRQGSEQYF. CDR3 DNA sequence: TGTGCCAGTAGTATAGATGGGAGACAGGGCAGTGAGCAGTACTTC. Full variable domain (outside the CDR3, taken from reference TRBV19 and TRBJ2-7): DGGITQSPKYLFRKEGQNVTLSCEQNLNHDAMYWYRQDPGQGLRLIYYSQIVNDFQKGDIAEGYSVSREKKESFPLTVTSAQKNPTAFYLCASSIDGRQGSEQYFGPGTRLTVT.

The chain is built from TRBV28 and TRBJ1-4; the D is unclear. V was clipped by 10 bases and J by 2 bases, with 5 bases between them. CDR1 MDHEN and CDR2 SYDVKM come from the germline V gene. This CDR3 contains 11 residues. This CDR3 reads CATGTNEKLFF. In nucleotides, the CDR3 is TGTGCCACCGGTACTAATGAAAAACTGTTTTTT.

Concerning this clone itself: Other nucleotide sequences in the sample specify the same CDR3. CDR3 DNA: TGTGCCAGCAGCTTAGACAGGGGTAACTATGGCTACACCTTC. This gives the protein CASSLDRGNYGYTF. The chain couples TRBV7-2 to TRBJ1-2, with 7 nucleotides matching TRBD1. This CDR3 has 14 residues. V lost 1 base, J lost 1 base, and 0 bases stayed unmatched. Looked up from germline, CDR1 is SGHTA and CDR2 is FQGNSA. Complete variable domain (other parts from reference TRBV7-2 and TRBJ1-2): GAGVSQSPSNKVTEKGKDVELRCDPISGHTALYWYRQSLGQGLEFLIYFQGNSAPDKSGLPSDRFSAERTGGSVSTLTIQRTQQEDSAVYLCASSLDRGNYGYTFGSGTRLTVV.

V and J are TRBV6-5 and TRBJ2-6, with D maybe TRBD1 (5 bases). The CDR3 sequence is 15 residues long. V lost 5 bases to trimming and J lost 3 bases, with 11 bases between them. CDR1 is MNHEY and CDR2 is SVGAGI in the germline V gene. CDR3 residues: CASSHLGVGANVLTF. CDR3 DNA: TGTGCCAGCAGTCACTTAGGGGTTGGGGCCAACGTCCTGACTTTC.

This clone was picked up one time. The V call is TRBV7-2, the J call TRBJ2-4; no clear D. Germline values: CDR1 SGHTA, CDR2 FQGNSA. Deletions cut 2 bases from V and 4 bases from J, with 12 bases between. This CDR3 spans 15 amino acids. The CDR3 loop is CASSLLPQTKNIQYF. DNA of the CDR3: TGTGCCAGCAGCTTACTGCCGCAGACAAAAAACATTCAGTACTTC.

The chain uses TRBV29-1 and TRBJ2-1, with D tentatively TRBD1 or TRBD2 (7 bases each). Germline lookup yields CDR1 SQVTM and CDR2 ANQGSEA. Trimming pared 4 bases from V and 4 bases from J, leaving 20 bases between. CDR3 length: 16 amino acids. The DNA for the CDR3 is TGCAGCGTTGGGGGGGGTACAGGGGCGACGTACAATGAGCAGTTCTTC. Translation gives CSVGGGTGATYNEQFF.

The rearrangement uses TRBV6-5 and TRBJ2-7; no definite D call. V lost 2 bases to trimming and J lost 6 bases, with 14 bases between them. The CDR3 consists of 14 residues. Germline values: CDR1 MNHEY, CDR2 SVGAGI. CDR3: CASSYRLAYSEQYF. The CDR3 bases are TGTGCCAGCAGTTACCGACTGGCCTATTCCGAGCAGTACTTC.

The CDR3 region has the DNA TGTGCCAGCAGCTTAGTTCGGTTTGTGGCAGACAATGAGCAGTTCTTC. Its translation is CASSLVRFVADNEQFF. The chain is built from TRBV7-8 and TRBJ2-1; D remains unclear. This CDR3 spans 16 amino acids. CDR1 is SGHVS, CDR2 FQNEAQ, per germline. With 1 base removed from V and 5 bases from J, the gap between germline ends came to 15 bases.

This chain joins TRBV4-2 and TRBJ1-3; 8 bases line up with TRBD1. V lost 1 base to trimming and J lost 4 bases; unmatched junction nucleotides: 9. The CDR3 loop spans 17 amino acids. Germline CDR1 and CDR2: LGHNA and YNFKEQ. CDR3 coding DNA: TGTGCCAGCAGCCAAGGCCCAGGACAGGGTGCCGGAAACACCATATATTTT. It yields the protein CASSQGPGQGAGNTIYF.

The chain joins TRBV7-9 to TRBJ2-3; D is perhaps TRBD1 (6 bases). The germline V and J ends were trimmed by 4 bases and 5 bases, with 7 bases remaining between them. Germline V gene sequence: CDR1 SEHNR, CDR2 FQNEAQ (reference sequence). The CDR3 contains 12 residues. The CDR3 reads CASSSQGDTQYF. The CDR3, as DNA: TGTGCCAGCAGCTCACAGGGAGATACGCAGTATTTT.

V is TRBV7-8 and J is TRBJ2-7, with TRBD2 matching 8 bases. V trimming: 0 bases; J trimming: 7 bases; junction bases outside the gene matches: 8. This CDR3 has 15 amino acids. Germline values: CDR1 SGHVS, CDR2 FQNEAQ. The CDR3 DNA follows: TGTGCCAGCAGCTTAGCTACCCCCTCGGGGGGGGAGCAGTACTTC. Translated, it gives CASSLATPSGGEQYF. The variable domain in full, completed from reference TRBV7-8 and TRBJ2-7, reads GAGVSQSPRYKVAKRGQDVALRCDPISGHVSLFWYQQALGQGPEFLTYFQNEAQLDKSGLPSDRFFAERPEGSVSTLKIQRTQQEDSAVYLCASSLATPSGGEQYFGPGTRLTVT.

The rearrangement links TRBV2 to TRBJ1-2, with TRBD1 as a possible D gene (6 bases). The V end was cut by 6 bases, the J end by 4 bases, with 12 bases between. The germline CDR1 and CDR2 sequences are SNHLY and FYNNEI. The CDR3 has 13 amino acids. The CDR3: CASREGGSYGYTF. DNA for the CDR3: TGTGCCAGCAGGGAGGGGGGAAGCTATGGCTACACCTTC.

The chain joins TRBV9 to TRBJ1-1; D uncertain. The CDR3 sequence is 14 residues long. V was trimmed by 4 bases and J by 1 base, leaving 11 bases between them. The V gene's germline CDR1 is SGDLS and CDR2 YYNGEE. Written as DNA, the CDR3 is TGTGCCAGCAGCCCGATTGCTGGGAACACTGAAGCTTTCTTT. Translating it yields CASSPIAGNTEAFF.

In its sample, this clone was seen a few times. The chain couples TRBV19 to TRBJ2-7; D may be TRBD1 (6 bases). Trimming shortened V by 6 bases and J by 3 bases, and 24 bases separated the two germline ends. CDR3 length: 17 residues. CDR1 and CDR2 (germline): LNHDA, SQIVND (reference sequence). The CDR3 loop is CASSSLVLGTSNYEQYF. Written as DNA, the CDR3 is TGTGCCAGTAGCTCTCTGGTGCTCGGGACATCCAACTACGAGCAGTACTTC.

V and J are TRBV7-3 and TRBJ2-7; TRBD2 agrees at 7 bases. The CDR3 is 12 residues long. Looked up from germline, CDR1 is SGHTA and CDR2 is FQGTGA. With 7 bases clipped from V and 7 bases from J, the junction kept 7 bases outside the gene matches. The CDR3 sequence is CASTWGGEEQYF. CDR3 bases: TGTGCCAGCACCTGGGGGGGGGAAGAGCAGTACTTC.

The chain has TRBV3-1 (or the pseudogene TRBV3-2) and TRBJ2-2, with D perhaps matching TRBD1 or TRBD2 (6 bases each). V was trimmed by 1 base and J by 6 bases, leaving 9 bases between them. The length of the CDR3 is 14 residues. The V gene's germline CDR1 is LGHDT and CDR2 YNNKEL (reference sequence). The CDR3 DNA sequence: TGTGCCAGCAGCCAAGCGGGGGCCGCCGGGGAGCTGTTTTTT. Translation: CASSQAGAAGELFF.

The rearrangement links TRBV7-2 to TRBJ2-7; D is possibly TRBD2 (5 bases). V lost 5 bases, J lost 0 bases, and 14 bases lay in between. The CDR3 covers 15 residues. Germline-derived CDR1 and CDR2 are SGHTA and FQGNSA. The CDR3 nucleotides are TGTGCCAGCAGCCCCCGGACTCTCCTCTCCTACGAGCAGTACTTC. It is translated as CASSPRTLLSYEQYF.

This sequence joins TRBV3-1 (or the pseudogene TRBV3-2) and TRBJ1-3; unclear D gene. CDR1 and CDR2 from the germline V gene are LGHDT and YNNKEL (reference sequence). The germline V and J ends were trimmed by 1 base and 0 bases, with 7 bases remaining between them. This CDR3 comprises 15 residues. The CDR3 coding sequence is TGTGCCAGCAGCCAAGTTCGGACCTCTGGAAACACCATATATTTT. Encoded protein: CASSQVRTSGNTIYF.

The chain recombines TRBV2 with TRBJ2-2, with D maybe TRBD1 (6 bases). The V end lost 6 bases, the J end lost 4 bases, and 9 bases lay between the germline ends. Germline-derived CDR1 and CDR2 are SNHLY and FYNNEI. The CDR3 consists of 13 residues. The CDR3 bases are TGTGCCAGCAGGCAACAGGGCACCGGGGAGCTGTTTTTT. Protein sequence: CASRQQGTGELFF.

This chain connects TRBV7-2 to TRBJ2-3; possibly TRBD1 for D (6 bases). The CDR3 contains 16 residues. V gave up 3 bases and J gave up 2 bases, with 15 bases separating them. CDR1 is SGHTA, CDR2 FQGNSA, per germline. CDR3 nucleotides: TGTGCCAGCAGCTTTATAAGGACAGCGATCACAGATACGCAGTATTTT. This encodes CASSFIRTAITDTQYF.

The V gene is TRBV18, the J gene TRBJ1-2, with unresolved D. The CDR3 runs to 13 residues. Germline loops: CDR1 KGHSH, CDR2 LQKENI. V was cut by 2 bases and J by 3 bases, with 7 bases left in between. CDR3 in amino acids: CASSPGYDYGYTF. CDR3 in DNA: TGTGCCAGCTCACCAGGGTACGACTATGGCTACACCTTC.